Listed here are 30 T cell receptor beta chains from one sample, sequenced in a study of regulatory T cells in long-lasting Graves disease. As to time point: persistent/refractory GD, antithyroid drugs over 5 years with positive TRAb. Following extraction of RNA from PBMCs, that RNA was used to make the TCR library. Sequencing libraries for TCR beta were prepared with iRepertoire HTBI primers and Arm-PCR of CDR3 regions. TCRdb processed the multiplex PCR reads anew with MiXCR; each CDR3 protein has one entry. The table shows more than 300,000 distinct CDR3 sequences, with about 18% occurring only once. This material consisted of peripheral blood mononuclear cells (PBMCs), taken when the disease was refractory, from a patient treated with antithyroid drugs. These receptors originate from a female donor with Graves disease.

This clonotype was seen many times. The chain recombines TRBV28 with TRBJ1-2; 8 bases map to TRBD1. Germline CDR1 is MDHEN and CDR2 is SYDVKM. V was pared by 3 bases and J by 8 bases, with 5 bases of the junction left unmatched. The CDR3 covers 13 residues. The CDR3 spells CASSLTGDRGYTF. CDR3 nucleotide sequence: TGTGCCAGCAGTTTGACAGGGGACAGGGGCTACACCTTC.

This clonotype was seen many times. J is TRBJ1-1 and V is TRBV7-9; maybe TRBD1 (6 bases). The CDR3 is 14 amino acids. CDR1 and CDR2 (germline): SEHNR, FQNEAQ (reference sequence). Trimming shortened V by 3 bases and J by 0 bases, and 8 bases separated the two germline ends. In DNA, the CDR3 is TGTGCCAGCAGCTTTTGGGACATGAACACTGAAGCTTTCTTT. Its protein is CASSFWDMNTEAFF.

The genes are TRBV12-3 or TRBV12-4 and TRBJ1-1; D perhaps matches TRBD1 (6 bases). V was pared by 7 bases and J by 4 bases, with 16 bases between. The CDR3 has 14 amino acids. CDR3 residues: CASKLQGFGTEAFF. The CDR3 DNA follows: TGTGCCAGCAAACTACAGGGATTTGGCACTGAAGCTTTCTTT.

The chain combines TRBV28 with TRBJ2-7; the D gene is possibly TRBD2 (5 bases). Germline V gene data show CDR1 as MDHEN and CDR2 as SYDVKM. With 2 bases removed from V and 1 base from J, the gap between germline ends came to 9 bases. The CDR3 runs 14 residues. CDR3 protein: CASSLIGNSYEQYF. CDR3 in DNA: TGTGCCAGCAGTTTAATCGGGAATTCCTACGAGCAGTACTTC.

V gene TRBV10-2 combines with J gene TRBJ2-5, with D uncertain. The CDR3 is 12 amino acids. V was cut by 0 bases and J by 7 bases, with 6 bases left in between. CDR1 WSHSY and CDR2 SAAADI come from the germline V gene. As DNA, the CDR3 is TGCGCCAGCAGTGAGTCGTCAGGGACCCAGTACTTC. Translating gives CASSESSGTQYF.

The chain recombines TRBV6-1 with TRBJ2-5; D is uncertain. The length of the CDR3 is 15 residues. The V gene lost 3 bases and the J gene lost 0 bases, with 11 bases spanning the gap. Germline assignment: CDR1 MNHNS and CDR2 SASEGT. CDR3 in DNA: TGTGCCAGCAGTGAGAAGAGCTGGTACCAAGAGACCCAGTACTTC. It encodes CASSEKSWYQETQYF.

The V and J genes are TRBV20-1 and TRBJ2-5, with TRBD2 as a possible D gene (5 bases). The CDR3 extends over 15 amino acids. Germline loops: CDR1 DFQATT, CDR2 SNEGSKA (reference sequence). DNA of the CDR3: TGCAGCGCCGACGAAGCGGCCTCGGCGTCGGAGACCCAGTACTTC. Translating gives CSADEAASASETQYF.

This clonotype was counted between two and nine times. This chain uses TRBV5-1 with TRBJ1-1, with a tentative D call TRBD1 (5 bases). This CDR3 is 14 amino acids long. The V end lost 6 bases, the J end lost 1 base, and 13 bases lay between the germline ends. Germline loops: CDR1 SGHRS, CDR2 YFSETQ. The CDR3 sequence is CASTLGGANTEAFF. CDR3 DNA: TGCGCCAGCACCCTAGGCGGGGCGAACACTGAAGCTTTCTTT. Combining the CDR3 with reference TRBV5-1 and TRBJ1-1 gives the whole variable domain KAGVTQTPRYLIKTRGQQVTLSCSPISGHRSVSWYQQTPGQGLQFLFEYFSETQRNKGNFPGRFSGRQFSNSRSEMNVSTLELGDSALYLCASTLGGANTEAFFGQGTRLTVV.

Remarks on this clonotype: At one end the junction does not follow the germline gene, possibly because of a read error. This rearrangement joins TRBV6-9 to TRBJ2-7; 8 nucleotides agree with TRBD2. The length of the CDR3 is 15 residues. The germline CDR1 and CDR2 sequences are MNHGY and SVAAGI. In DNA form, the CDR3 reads TGTGCCAGCAGTTACCTTAGCGGGAACTCCCACGAGCAGTACTTC. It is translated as CASSYLSGNSHEQYF.

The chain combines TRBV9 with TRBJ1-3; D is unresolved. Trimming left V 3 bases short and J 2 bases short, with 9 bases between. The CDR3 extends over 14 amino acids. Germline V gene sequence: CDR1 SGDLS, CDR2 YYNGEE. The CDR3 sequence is CASSGGLTGNTIYF. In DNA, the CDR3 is TGTGCCAGCAGCGGGGGATTAACTGGAAACACCATATATTTT.

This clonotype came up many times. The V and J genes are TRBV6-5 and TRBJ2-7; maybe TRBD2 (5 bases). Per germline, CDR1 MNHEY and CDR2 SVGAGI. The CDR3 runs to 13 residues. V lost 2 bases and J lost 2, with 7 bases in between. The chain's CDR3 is CASSYQRTYEQYF. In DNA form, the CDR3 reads TGTGCCAGCAGTTACCAGCGGACCTACGAGCAGTACTTC.

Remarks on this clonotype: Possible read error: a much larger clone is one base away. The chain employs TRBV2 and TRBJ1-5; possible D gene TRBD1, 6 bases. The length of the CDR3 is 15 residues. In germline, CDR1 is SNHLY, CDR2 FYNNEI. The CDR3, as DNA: TGTGCCAGCAGCCGGGGGGCAGGGTTCAATCGGCCCCAGCATTTT. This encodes CASSRGAGFNRPQHF.

CDR3 loop: CASSPSVLRGSNYGYTF. The CDR3 DNA follows: TGCGCCAGCAGCCCCTCTGTCCTGAGAGGGTCAAACTATGGCTACACCTTC. The chain is built from TRBV4-1 and TRBJ1-2; D uncertain. Germline CDR1 is MGHRA and CDR2 is YSYEKL. This CDR3 region has 17 residues. V was shortened by 4 bases and J by 2 bases, with 20 bases between the two germline ends.

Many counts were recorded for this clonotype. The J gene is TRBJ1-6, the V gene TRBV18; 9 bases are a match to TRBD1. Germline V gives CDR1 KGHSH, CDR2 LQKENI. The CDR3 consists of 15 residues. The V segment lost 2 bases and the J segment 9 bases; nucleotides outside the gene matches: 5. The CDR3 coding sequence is TGTGCCAGCTCACCATTGGACAGGGGAAGTTCACCCCTCCACTTT. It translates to CASSPLDRGSSPLHF. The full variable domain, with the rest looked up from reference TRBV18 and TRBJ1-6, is NAGVMQNPRHLVRRRGQEARLRCSPMKGHSHVYWYRQLPEEGLKFMVYLQKENIIDESGMPKERFSAEFPKEGPSILRIQQVVRGDSAAYFCASSPLDRGSSPLHFGNGTRLTVT.

Here the CDR3 reads CSATHEQYF. Written as DNA, the CDR3 is TGCAGTGCAACCCACGAGCAGTACTTC. V and J are TRBV20-1 and TRBJ2-7; D remains unclear. The V gene's germline CDR1 is DFQATT and CDR2 SNEGSKA (reference sequence). The CDR3 is made up of 9 amino acids. The V end lost 6 bases, the J end lost 5 bases, and 5 bases lay between the germline ends.

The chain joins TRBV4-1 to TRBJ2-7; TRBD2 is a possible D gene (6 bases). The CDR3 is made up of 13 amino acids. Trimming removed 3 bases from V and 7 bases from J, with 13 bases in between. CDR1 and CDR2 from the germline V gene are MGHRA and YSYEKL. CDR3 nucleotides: TGCGCCAGCAGCCACCCCACCGCGGGGGAGCAGTACTTC. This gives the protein CASSHPTAGEQYF.

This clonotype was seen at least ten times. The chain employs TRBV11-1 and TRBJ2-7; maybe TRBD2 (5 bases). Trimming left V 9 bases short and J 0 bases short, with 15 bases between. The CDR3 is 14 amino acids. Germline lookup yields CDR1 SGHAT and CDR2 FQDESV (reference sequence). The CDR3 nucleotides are TGTGCCAGTGGAGGACGGGGAAGCTCCTACGAGCAGTACTTC. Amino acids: CASGGRGSSYEQYF.

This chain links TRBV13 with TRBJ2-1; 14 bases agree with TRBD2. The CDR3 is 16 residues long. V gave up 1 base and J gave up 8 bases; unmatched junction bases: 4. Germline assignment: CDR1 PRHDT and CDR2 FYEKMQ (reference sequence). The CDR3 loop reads CASSLAPTSGRDEQFF. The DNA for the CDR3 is TGTGCCAGCAGCTTAGCTCCGACTAGCGGGAGGGATGAGCAGTTCTTC.

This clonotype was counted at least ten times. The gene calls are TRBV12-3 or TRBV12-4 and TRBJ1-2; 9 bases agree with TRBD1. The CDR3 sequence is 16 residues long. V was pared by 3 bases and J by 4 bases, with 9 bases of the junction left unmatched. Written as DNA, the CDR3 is TGTGCCAGCAGTTTTAGTAAAGGACAGGGGCCCTATGGCTACACCTTC. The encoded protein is CASSFSKGQGPYGYTF.

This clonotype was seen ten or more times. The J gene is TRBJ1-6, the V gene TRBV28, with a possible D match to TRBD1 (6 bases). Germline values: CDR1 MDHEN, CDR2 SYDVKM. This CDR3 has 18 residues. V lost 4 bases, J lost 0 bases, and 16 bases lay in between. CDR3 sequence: CASSWGLGESSYNSPLHF. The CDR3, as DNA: TGTGCCAGCAGTTGGGGGCTAGGGGAGAGCTCCTATAATTCACCCCTCCACTTT.

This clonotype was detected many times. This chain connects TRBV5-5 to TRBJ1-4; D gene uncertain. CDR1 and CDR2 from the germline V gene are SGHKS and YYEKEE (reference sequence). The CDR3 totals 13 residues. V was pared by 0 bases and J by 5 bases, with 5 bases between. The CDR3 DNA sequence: TGTGCCAGCAGCTTGGGGATGAATGAAAAACTGTTTTTT. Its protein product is CASSLGMNEKLFF.

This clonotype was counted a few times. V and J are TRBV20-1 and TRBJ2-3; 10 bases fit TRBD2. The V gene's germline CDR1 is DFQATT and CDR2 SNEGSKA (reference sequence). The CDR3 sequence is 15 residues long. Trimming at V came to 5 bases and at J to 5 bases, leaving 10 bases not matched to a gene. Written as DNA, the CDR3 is TGCAGTGCTCCAGACCCGGCTAGCGGGGGAGATACGCAGTATTTT. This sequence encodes CSAPDPASGGDTQYF.

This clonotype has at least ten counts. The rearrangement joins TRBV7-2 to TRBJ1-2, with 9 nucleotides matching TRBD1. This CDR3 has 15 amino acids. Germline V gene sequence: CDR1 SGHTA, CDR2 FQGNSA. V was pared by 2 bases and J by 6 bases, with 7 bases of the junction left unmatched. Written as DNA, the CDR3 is TGTGCCAGCAGCTTAATGGGACAGGGTGAGGATGGCTACACCTTC. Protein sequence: CASSLMGQGEDGYTF.

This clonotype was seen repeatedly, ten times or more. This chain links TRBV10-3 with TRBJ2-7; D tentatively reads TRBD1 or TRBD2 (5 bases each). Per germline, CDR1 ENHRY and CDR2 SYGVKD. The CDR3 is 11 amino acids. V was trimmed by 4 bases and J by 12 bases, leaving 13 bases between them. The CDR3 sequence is CAISGPGTRYF. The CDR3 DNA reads TGTGCCATCAGTGGACCCGGGACGCGGTACTTC.

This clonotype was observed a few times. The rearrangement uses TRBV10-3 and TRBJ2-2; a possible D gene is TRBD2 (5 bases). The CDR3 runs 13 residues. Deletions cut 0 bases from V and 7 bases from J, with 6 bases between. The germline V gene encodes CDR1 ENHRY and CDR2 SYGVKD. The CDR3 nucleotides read TGTGCCATCAGTGAGTCGAGCGGCGGGGAGCTGTTTTTT. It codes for CAISESSGGELFF.

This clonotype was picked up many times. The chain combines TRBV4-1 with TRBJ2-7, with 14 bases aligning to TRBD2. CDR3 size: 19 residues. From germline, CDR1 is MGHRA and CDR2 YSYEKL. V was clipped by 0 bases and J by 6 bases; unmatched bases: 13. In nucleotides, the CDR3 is TGCGCCAGCAGCCAAGATCCCGAGCTGACTAGCGGGAGGGTTGGCGAGCAGTACTTC. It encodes CASSQDPELTSGRVGEQYF.

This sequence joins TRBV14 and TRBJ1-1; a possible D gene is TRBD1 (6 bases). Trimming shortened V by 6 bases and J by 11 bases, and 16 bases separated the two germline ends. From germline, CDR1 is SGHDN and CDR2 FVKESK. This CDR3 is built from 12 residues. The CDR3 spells CASRGGGEMAFF. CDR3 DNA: TGTGCCAGCAGGGGAGGGGGAGAAATGGCTTTCTTT.

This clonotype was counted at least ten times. The CDR3 DNA reads as TGTGCCACCGTCAGGACAGGGGGTGTTGCTGAAGCTTTCTTT. It is translated as CATVRTGGVAEAFF. The rearrangement joins TRBV15 to TRBJ1-1; 10 nucleotides align to TRBD1. Germline-derived CDR1 and CDR2 are LNHNV and YYDKDF (reference sequence). CDR3 length equals 14 residues. The V and J ends lost 8 bases and 6 bases, in that order; junction bases with no gene match: 9.

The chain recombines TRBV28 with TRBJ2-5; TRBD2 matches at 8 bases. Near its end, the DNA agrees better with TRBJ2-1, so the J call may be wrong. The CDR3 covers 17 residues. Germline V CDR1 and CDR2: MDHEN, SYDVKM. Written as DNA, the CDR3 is TGTGCCAGCAGTTTATGGGGGGGACCAGCGGGAGACAATGAGCAGTTCTTC. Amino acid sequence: CASSLWGGPAGDNEQFF.

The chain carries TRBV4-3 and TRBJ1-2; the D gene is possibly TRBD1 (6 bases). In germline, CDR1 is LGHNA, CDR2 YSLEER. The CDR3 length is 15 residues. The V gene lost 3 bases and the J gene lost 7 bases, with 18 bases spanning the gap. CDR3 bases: TGCGCCAGCAGCCAGCACGGGACATGGAATCGTGGCTACACCTTC. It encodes CASSQHGTWNRGYTF.